This T cell receptor (beta chain) was identified in a study of shared clonotypes between healthy human individuals. From germline, CDR1 is SGHNT and CDR2 YYREEE (reference sequence). This CDR3 region has 13 residues. Study-wide results and limits: The donor pool, a small one, limited the genetic and exposure-history diversity represented. Sampling included only blood; tissue repertoires likely differ.

Measured with immunoSEQ multiplex PCR; TCRdb has only the in-frame clones, and not every one. This sample has around 500,000 clones, with almost 80% found just once. About this clone itself: What it binds is unknown. The junction differs from germline at one of its ends, possibly a read error.

Material: PBMCs. The chain couples TRBV5-4 to TRBJ2-7; 7 nucleotides match TRBD1. The sequence derives from a woman in her thirties or forties in good health. Some clones in this sample may be carry-over from other donors' samples. For the CDR3, the DNA is TGTGCCAGCAGCTCGGGACAGTCCTACGAGCGGTACTTC. This gives the protein CASSSGQSYERYF.